Below are 6 T cell receptor beta chains sequenced from a single sample in a study of cytomegalovirus exposure and HLA in healthy donors. PCR amplification relied on 60 Vbeta primers (plus 13 Jbeta primers). TCRdb keeps only in-frame clones here, not all; method: immunoSEQ multiplex PCR. The sample holds approximately 150,000 clones; around 78% are singletons and the top ten take 1.6%. The specimen sequenced was PBMCs. The receptor set was obtained from a woman between 18 and 30 years old in good health and CMV-seronegative.

This chain joins TRBV6-6 and TRBJ2-7, with D perhaps matching TRBD2 (5 bases). Germline CDR1 MNHNY, CDR2 SVGAGI (reference sequence). V shed 4 bases and J shed 1 base, with 8 bases lying between them. CDR3 length: 13 amino acids. CDR3 nucleotides: TGTGCCAGCAGTTTGACGGGGTCCTACGAGCAGTACTTC. This translates into CASSLTGSYEQYF.

CDR3 coding DNA: TGTGCCAGCAGCTTGCGGGAGACTTCCTACGAGCAGTACGTC. Amino acids: CASSLRETSYEQYV. The V and J genes are TRBV7-8 and TRBJ2-7, with 7 bases matching TRBD2. The V gene's germline CDR1 is SGHVS and CDR2 FQNEAQ. The CDR3 loop spans 14 amino acids. The J segment lost 1 base and the V segment lost 3 bases, leaving 3 bases of the junction unmatched.

The chain joins TRBV4-3 to TRBJ1-1; 7 bases match TRBD1. Germline CDR1 is LGHNA and CDR2 is YSLEER. The CDR3 totals 16 residues. V was pared by 0 bases and J by 0 bases, with 4 bases of the junction left unmatched. CDR3 sequence: CASSQELGQVNTEAFF. Written as DNA, the CDR3 is TGCGCCAGCAGCCAAGAGTTAGGACAGGTGAACACTGAAGCTTTCTTT.

The chain recombines TRBV5-5 with TRBJ1-2; 8 positions agree with TRBD1. J gave up 3 bases and V 0 bases, and 4 bases lay outside the gene matches. The CDR3 totals 15 residues. CDR1 is SGHKS and CDR2 is YYEKEE in the germline V gene (reference sequence). CDR3 sequence reads: CASSLAGGAHYGYTF. CDR3 DNA: TGTGCCAGCAGCTTGGCAGGGGGCGCACACTATGGCTACACCTTC.

The chain joins TRBV4-2 to TRBJ2-7, with 7 bases identical to TRBD1. The CDR3 contains 17 residues. J gave up 3 bases and V 3 bases, and 14 bases lay outside the gene matches. Germline assignment: CDR1 LGHNA and CDR2 YNFKEQ. The CDR3 here is CASSQDLVRDSGYEQYF. The CDR3 DNA follows: TGTGCCAGCAGCCAGGACTTAGTTAGGGACAGCGGCTACGAGCAGTACTTC.

The chain is built from TRBV7-2 and TRBJ2-5, with 7 bases identical to TRBD1. V lost 0 bases, J lost 0 bases, and 4 bases stayed unmatched. The CDR3 length is 16 residues. Germline CDR1 is SGHTA and CDR2 is FQGNSA. Here the CDR3 reads CASSLAPTGYQETQYF. The CDR3 DNA is TGTGCCAGCAGCTTAGCCCCGACAGGGTACCAAGAGACCCAGTACTTC.